This T cell receptor beta chain was observed in a study of T cells in Graves' hyperthyroidism and ophthalmopathy. RNA transcripts yielded amplified TCR beta CDR3 regions. A first-round RT-PCR of the TCR CDR3 used the HTBI primer set. Using its own MiXCR run on the multiplex PCR reads, TCRdb lists one record per CDR3 protein. The sample yields around 580,000 distinct CDR3 sequences, roughly 50% seen once. This CDR3 region has 19 residues. Germline CDR1 and CDR2: LNHNV and YYDKDF (reference sequence). V shed 7 bases, J shed 0 bases, and the junction held 20 bases outside the gene matches. This TCR came from a woman aged 18-29 years with Graves' hyperthyroidism. The sample comprised peripheral blood or thyroid tissue (not recorded which). The chain has TRBV15 and TRBJ2-5, with 7 bases lining up with TRBD2. DNA for the CDR3: TGTGCCACCAAGTTCGGTGGGAGGGCGAACACCGGGTACCAAGAGACCCAGTACTTC. This gives the protein CATKFGGRANTGYQETQYF.